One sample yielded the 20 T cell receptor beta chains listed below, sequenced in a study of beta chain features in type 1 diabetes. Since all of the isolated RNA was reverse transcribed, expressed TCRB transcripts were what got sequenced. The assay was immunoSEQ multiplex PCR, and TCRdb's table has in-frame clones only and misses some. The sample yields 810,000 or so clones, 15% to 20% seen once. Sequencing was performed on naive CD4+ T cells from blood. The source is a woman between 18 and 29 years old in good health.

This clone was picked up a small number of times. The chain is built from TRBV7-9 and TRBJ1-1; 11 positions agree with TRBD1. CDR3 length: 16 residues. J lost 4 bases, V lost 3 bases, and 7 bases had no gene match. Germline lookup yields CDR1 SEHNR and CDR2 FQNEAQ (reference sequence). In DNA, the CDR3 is TGTGCCAGCAGCTTCGGGACAGGGGGGACGGTCACTGAAGCTTTCTTT. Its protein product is CASSFGTGGTVTEAFF.

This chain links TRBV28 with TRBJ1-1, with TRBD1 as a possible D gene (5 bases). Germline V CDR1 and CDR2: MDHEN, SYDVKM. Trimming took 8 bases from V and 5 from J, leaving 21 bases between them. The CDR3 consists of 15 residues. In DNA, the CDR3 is TGTGCCAGCCACCTGTCGAGGCAGGGTGGAACTGAAGCTTTCTTT. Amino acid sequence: CASHLSRQGGTEAFF.

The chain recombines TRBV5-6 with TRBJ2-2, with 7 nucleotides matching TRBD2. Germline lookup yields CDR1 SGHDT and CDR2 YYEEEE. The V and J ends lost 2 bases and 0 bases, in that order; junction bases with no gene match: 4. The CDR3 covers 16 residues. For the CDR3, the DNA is TGTGCCAGCAGCTTTCTACTAGCGACGAACACCGGGGAGCTGTTTTTT. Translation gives CASSFLLATNTGELFF.

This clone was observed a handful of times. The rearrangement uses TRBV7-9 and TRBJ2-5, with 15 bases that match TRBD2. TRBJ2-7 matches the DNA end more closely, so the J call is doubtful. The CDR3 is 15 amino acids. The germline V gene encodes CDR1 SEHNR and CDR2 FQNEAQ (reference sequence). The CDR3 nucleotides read TGTGCCAGCAGCTCAGGGACTAGCGGGAGGTACGAGCAGTACTTC. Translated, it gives CASSSGTSGRYEQYF.

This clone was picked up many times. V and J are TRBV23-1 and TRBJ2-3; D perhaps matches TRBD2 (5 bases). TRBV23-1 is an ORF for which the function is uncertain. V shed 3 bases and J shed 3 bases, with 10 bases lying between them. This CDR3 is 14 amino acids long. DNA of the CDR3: TGCGCCAGCAGTCAGCGGGCCTTGACAGATACGCAGTATTTT. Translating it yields CASSQRALTDTQYF.

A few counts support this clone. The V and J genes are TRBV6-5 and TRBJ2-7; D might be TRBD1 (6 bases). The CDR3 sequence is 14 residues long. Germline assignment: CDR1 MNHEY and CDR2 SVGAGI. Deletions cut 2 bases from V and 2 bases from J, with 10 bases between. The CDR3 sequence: CASSYTRDTYEQYF. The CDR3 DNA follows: TGTGCCAGCAGTTACACGAGGGACACCTACGAGCAGTACTTC.

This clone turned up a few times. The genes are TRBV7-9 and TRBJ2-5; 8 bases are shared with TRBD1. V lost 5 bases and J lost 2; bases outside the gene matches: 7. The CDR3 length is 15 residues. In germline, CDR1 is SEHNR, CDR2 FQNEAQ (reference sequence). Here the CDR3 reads CASSASQGAQETQYF. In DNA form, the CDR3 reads TGTGCCAGCAGCGCAAGCCAGGGGGCTCAAGAGACCCAGTACTTC.

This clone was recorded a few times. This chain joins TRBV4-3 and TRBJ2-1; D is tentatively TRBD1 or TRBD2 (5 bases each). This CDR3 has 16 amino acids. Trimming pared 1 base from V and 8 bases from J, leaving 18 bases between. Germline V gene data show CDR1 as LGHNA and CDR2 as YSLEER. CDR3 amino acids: CASSQAVGGAGDEQFF. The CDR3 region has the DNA TGCGCCAGCAGCCAAGCGGTTGGTGGGGCCGGGGATGAGCAGTTCTTC.

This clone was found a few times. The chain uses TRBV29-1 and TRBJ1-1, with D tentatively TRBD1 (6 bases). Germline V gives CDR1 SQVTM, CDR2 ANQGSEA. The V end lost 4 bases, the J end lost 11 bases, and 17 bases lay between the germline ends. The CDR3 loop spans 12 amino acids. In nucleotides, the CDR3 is TGCAGCGTTGCCCCCACAGGGAGGATGGCTTTCTTT. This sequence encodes CSVAPTGRMAFF.

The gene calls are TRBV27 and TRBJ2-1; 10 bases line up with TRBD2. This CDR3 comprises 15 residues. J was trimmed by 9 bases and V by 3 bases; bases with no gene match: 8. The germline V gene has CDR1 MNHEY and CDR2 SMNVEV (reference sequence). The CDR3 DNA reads TGTGCCAGCAGTTTTGGGGCTAGCGGGAGAAGTGAGCAGTTCTTC. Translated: CASSFGASGRSEQFF.

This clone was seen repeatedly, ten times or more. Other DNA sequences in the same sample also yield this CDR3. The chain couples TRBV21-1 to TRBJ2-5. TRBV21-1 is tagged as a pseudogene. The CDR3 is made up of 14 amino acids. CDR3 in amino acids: CASSRTGLTETQYF. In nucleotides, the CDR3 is TGTGCCAGCAGCCGGACGGGTTTGACGGAGACCCAGTACTTC.

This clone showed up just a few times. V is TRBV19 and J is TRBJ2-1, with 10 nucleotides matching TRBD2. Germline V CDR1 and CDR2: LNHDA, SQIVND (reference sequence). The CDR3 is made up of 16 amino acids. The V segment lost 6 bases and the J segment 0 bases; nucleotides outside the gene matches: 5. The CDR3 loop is CASRNIAGGSYNEQFF. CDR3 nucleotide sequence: TGTGCCAGTAGAAATATAGCGGGAGGCTCCTACAATGAGCAGTTCTTC.

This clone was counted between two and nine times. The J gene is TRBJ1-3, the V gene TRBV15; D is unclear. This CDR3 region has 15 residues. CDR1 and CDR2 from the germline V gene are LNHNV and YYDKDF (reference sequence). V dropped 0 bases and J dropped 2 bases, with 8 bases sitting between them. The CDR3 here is CATSRERAAGNTIYF. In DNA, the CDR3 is TGTGCCACCAGCAGAGAGAGGGCGGCTGGAAACACCATATATTTT.

CDR3 bases: TGTGCCACCAGCAGGGCTAGCGGTGTCTCTGGGGCCAACGTCCTGACTTTC. Amino acids: CATSRASGVSGANVLTF. The chain links TRBV15 to TRBJ2-6; 7 bases align to TRBD2. CDR3 length: 17 amino acids. Germline lookup yields CDR1 LNHNV and CDR2 YYDKDF (reference sequence). Trimming cost V 3 bases and J 0 bases; bases outside gene matches: 5.

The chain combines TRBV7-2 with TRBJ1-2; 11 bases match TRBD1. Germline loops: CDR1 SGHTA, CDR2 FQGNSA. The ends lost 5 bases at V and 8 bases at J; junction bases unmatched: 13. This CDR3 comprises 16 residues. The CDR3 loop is CASSLTPGQGVAGYTF. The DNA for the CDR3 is TGTGCCAGCAGCCTAACCCCGGGACAGGGGGTGGCCGGCTACACCTTC.

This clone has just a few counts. CDR3 region: CASSPPGQGAGYEQYF. In DNA, the CDR3 is TGTGCCAGCTCACCCCCGGGACAGGGGGCTGGCTACGAGCAGTACTTC. The rearrangement links TRBV18 to TRBJ2-7; 12 bases are a match to TRBD1. Unmatched junction bases numbered 6, after V lost 3 bases and J lost 3 bases. This CDR3 region has 16 residues. Germline V gene data show CDR1 as KGHSH and CDR2 as LQKENI.

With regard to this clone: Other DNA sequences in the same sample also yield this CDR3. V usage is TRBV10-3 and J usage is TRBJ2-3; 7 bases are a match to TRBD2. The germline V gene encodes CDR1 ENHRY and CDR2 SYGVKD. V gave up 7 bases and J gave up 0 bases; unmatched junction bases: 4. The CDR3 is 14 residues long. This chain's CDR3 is CAIKSSGSTDTQYF. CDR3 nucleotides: TGTGCCATCAAAAGTAGCGGGAGCACAGATACGCAGTATTTT.

For the CDR3, the DNA is TGTGCCAGCAGCTCGTCGGACAGGCCGCTGTATGGCTACACCTTC. This encodes CASSSSDRPLYGYTF. The rearrangement links TRBV7-2 to TRBJ1-2, with TRBD1 matching 7 bases. This CDR3 contains 15 residues. CDR1 SGHTA and CDR2 FQGNSA come from the germline V gene. The ends lost 4 bases at V and 5 bases at J; junction bases unmatched: 10.

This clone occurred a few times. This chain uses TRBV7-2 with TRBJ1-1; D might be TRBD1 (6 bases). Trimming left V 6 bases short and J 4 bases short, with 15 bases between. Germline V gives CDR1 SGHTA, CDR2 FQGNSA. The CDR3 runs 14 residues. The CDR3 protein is CASREYRAGTEAFF. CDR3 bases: TGTGCCAGCAGGGAATACAGGGCGGGCACTGAAGCTTTCTTT.

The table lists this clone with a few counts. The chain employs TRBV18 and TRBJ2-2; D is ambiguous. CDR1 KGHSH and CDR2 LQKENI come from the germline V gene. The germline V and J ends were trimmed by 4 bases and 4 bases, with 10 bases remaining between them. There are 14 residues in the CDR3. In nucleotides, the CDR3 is TGTGCCAGCTCACTTTGGGCAAGCACCGGGGAGCTGTTTTTT. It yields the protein CASSLWASTGELFF. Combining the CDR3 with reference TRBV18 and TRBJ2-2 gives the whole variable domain NAGVMQNPRHLVRRRGQEARLRCSPMKGHSHVYWYRQLPEEGLKFMVYLQKENIIDESGMPKERFSAEFPKEGPSILRIQQVVRGDSAAYFCASSLWASTGELFFGEGSRLTVL.